Sequencing of this T cell receptor beta chain was carried out in a study of T cell clones after liver transplantation. Study results and caveats: Rather than being deleted, graft donor-reactive T cells may have moved into the graft.

With regard to this clone: What it binds is not known.

Germline-derived CDR1 and CDR2 are MNHEY and SVGAGI. V was pared by 5 bases and J by 3 bases, with 11 bases between. The length of the CDR3 is 13 residues. Proliferating CFSE-low MLR cells were sequenced to define alloreactive TCRbeta sequences. Libraries were prepared by immunoSEQ multiplex PCR; TCRdb keeps only in-frame clonotypes and omits some of them. The sample records about 4,800 clones, over 40% being singletons. J is TRBJ2-7 and V is TRBV6-5; D not resolved. The sequenced sample was CD4+ T cells from cultured PBMCs. The TCR originated in a human patient who received a liver transplant. Some T cells may have originated in the graft donor. The CDR3: CASSGNFLYEQYF. Written as DNA, the CDR3 is TGTGCCAGCAGTGGGAACTTTCTCTACGAGCAGTACTTC.